This T cell receptor beta chain was captured in a study of blood T cell repertoires in COVID-19. Study overall: Both acute and convalescent COVID-19 samples were obtained from the United States, Italy and Spain.

Seattle enrolled patients during active infection and tracked them longitudinally. In the study's own analysis: By means of reference gene primer amplification, nucleated cell counts were estimated. Generated by immunoSEQ multiplex PCR, the TCRdb table keeps only in-frame clones and is missing some. V, J and clone size were drawn from that table, and D and trimming were deduced from the DNA. This sample has more than 350,000 clones; about 89% occur once, and the top ten carry about 10%. In germline, CDR1 is SGHRS, CDR2 YFSETQ. The V and J ends lost 4 bases and 4 bases respectively, with 14 bases between them. The CDR3 has 14 residues.

The chain recombines TRBV5-1 with TRBJ2-5; possible D gene TRBD2, 6 bases. This clonotype originated in a woman in her thirties with COVID-19, enrolled during active disease. Sequenced material: peripheral blood. The chain's CDR3 is CASSPRPGRETQYF. CDR3 coding DNA: TGCGCCAGCAGCCCTCGGCCCGGGAGAGAGACCCAGTACTTC.